This entry lists 27 T cell receptor beta chains sequenced from one sample in a study of blood T cell repertoires in COVID-19. Clones were sequenced by immunoSEQ multiplex PCR, and TCRdb holds only the in-frame ones, with some missing. The sample yields roughly 240,000 clones, approximately 86% seen once. The sample comprised peripheral blood. These receptors originate from a woman aged 60-75 years who had recovered from COVID-19.

The chain links TRBV2 to TRBJ1-2, with no clear D. The CDR3 is made up of 17 amino acids. V lost 2 bases to trimming and J lost 2 bases, with 18 bases between them. The germline V gene has CDR1 SNHLY and CDR2 FYNNEI. The DNA of the CDR3 is TGTGCCAGCAGTGAACTTGAGACATCATTTCTAAACTATGGCTACACCTTC. Encoded protein: CASSELETSFLNYGYTF.

V usage is TRBV7-9 and J usage is TRBJ1-5; a weak D match, TRBD1 (6 bases). There are 17 residues in the CDR3. The V and J ends lost 1 base and 2 bases respectively, with 15 bases between them. Germline V gives CDR1 SEHNR, CDR2 FQNEAQ (reference sequence). This CDR3 is CASSLGVGRGGNQPQHF. CDR3 DNA: TGTGCCAGCAGCTTAGGGGTTGGCAGGGGTGGCAATCAGCCCCAGCATTTT.

This chain joins TRBV28 and TRBJ2-7; possibly TRBD1 for D (5 bases). Per the germline V gene, CDR1 is MDHEN and CDR2 is SYDVKM. The CDR3 extends over 16 amino acids. V was clipped by 6 bases and J by 2 bases, with 20 bases between them. This CDR3 is CASRPQGLDPPYEQYF. Written as DNA, the CDR3 is TGTGCCAGCAGACCCCAGGGTCTCGATCCCCCCTACGAGCAGTACTTC.

This chain's CDR3 is CASSSSRVISTDTQYF. CDR3 DNA sequence: TGTGCCAGCAGCAGTAGCCGGGTGATTAGCACAGATACGCAGTATTTT. J is TRBJ2-3 and V is TRBV7-2; D is unclear. The length of the CDR3 is 16 residues. V gave up 5 bases and J gave up 0 bases, with 15 bases separating them. CDR1 is SGHTA and CDR2 is FQGNSA in the germline V gene.

The genes are TRBV15 and TRBJ1-2; TRBD1 agrees at 10 bases. From germline, CDR1 is LNHNV and CDR2 YYDKDF (reference sequence). This CDR3 comprises 14 residues. The V segment lost 5 bases and the J segment 2 bases; nucleotides outside the gene matches: 2. The CDR3 DNA follows: TGTGCCACCAGCCCGGACAGGGGGAACTATGGCTACACCTTC. It encodes CATSPDRGNYGYTF. Combining the CDR3 with reference TRBV15 and TRBJ1-2 gives the whole variable domain DAMVIQNPRYQVTQFGKPVTLSCSQTLNHNVMYWYQQKSSQAPKLLFHYYDKDFNNEADTPDNFQSRRPNTSFCFLDIRSPGLGDTAMYLCATSPDRGNYGYTFGSGTRLTVV.

Of note for this clone: This may stem from a read error, because a much larger clone lies one nucleotide away. This chain connects TRBV11-2 to TRBJ1-1; D is uncertain. This CDR3 contains 11 residues. The germline V gene has CDR1 SGHAT and CDR2 FQNNGV. Trimming removed 6 bases at V and 3 bases at J, with 5 bases between. CDR3 amino acids: CASSPYTEAFF. Here the CDR3 DNA reads TGTGCCAGCAGTCCTTACACTGAAGCTTTCTTT.

This chain links TRBV4-2 with TRBJ2-7, with 13 bases aligning to TRBD2. Germline lookup yields CDR1 LGHNA and CDR2 YNFKEQ. J lost 2 bases, V lost 3 bases, and 16 bases had no gene match. This CDR3 spans 20 amino acids. CDR3 protein: CASSHTRIGFTSGGAYEQYF. CDR3 sequence (DNA): TGTGCCAGCAGCCATACGCGGATCGGATTCACTAGCGGGGGGGCCTACGAGCAGTACTTC.

The chain links TRBV7-8 to TRBJ2-7, with 9 bases matching TRBD1. The CDR3 consists of 14 residues. CDR1 and CDR2 (germline): SGHVS, FQNEAQ. Trimming cost V 3 bases and J 4 bases; bases outside gene matches: 4. DNA of the CDR3: TGTGCCAGCAGCTTCGACAGGGGGGAATACGAGCAGTACTTC. Translated: CASSFDRGEYEQYF.

The V and J genes are TRBV27 and TRBJ1-3, with unresolved D. Looked up from germline, CDR1 is MNHEY and CDR2 is SMNVEV (reference sequence). This CDR3 contains 14 residues. V lost 8 bases and J lost 0, with 11 bases in between. CDR3 residues: CASGMRSSGNTIYF. CDR3 sequence (DNA): TGTGCCAGCGGAATGAGGAGCTCTGGAAACACCATATATTTT.

This clone showed up just a few times. The chain combines TRBV4-1 with TRBJ1-3, with D maybe TRBD1 (6 bases). Looked up from germline, CDR1 is MGHRA and CDR2 is YSYEKL. V lost 3 bases and J lost 4, with 19 bases in between. The CDR3 is 17 amino acids. CDR3 residues: CASSQGQGILVGNTIYF. CDR3 nucleotide sequence: TGCGCCAGCAGCCAGGGGCAGGGGATCCTTGTGGGAAACACCATATATTTT.

The rearrangement uses TRBV4-2 and TRBJ1-2; D not resolved. The germline V and J ends were trimmed by 2 bases and 2 bases, with 15 bases remaining between them. This CDR3 contains 16 residues. Germline V CDR1 and CDR2: LGHNA, YNFKEQ. The CDR3 coding sequence is TGTGCCAGCAGCCAAAAAGGCGGCAAGCAGAACTATGGCTACACCTTC. Its protein product is CASSQKGGKQNYGYTF.

This chain joins TRBV19 and TRBJ2-4; tentatively, D is TRBD2 (6 bases). Germline values: CDR1 LNHDA, CDR2 SQIVND (reference sequence). This CDR3 contains 13 residues. V was trimmed by 7 bases and J by 1 base, leaving 8 bases between them. The CDR3 protein is CASTGVAKNIQYF. The CDR3 DNA follows: TGTGCCAGTACGGGGGTGGCCAAAAACATTCAGTACTTC.

The V and J genes are TRBV11-2 and TRBJ2-5, with D possibly being TRBD1 (7 bases). Germline CDR1 and CDR2: SGHAT and FQNNGV. The CDR3 spans 17 residues. Trimming shortened V by 2 bases and J by 5 bases, and 21 bases separated the two germline ends. The CDR3 sequence is CASSLTPPWAGGETQYF. CDR3 bases: TGTGCCAGCAGCTTAACCCCCCCCTGGGCAGGGGGGGAGACCCAGTACTTC.

The chain is built from TRBV28 and TRBJ1-1; possibly TRBD1 for D (5 bases). The germline gives CDR1 MDHEN, CDR2 SYDVKM. Trimming cost V 4 bases and J 6 bases, with 9 bases left between them. CDR3 length: 12 residues. The CDR3 protein is CASSWGVPEAFF. The CDR3 coding sequence is TGTGCCAGCAGTTGGGGGGTTCCTGAAGCTTTCTTT.

V and J are TRBV19 and TRBJ1-1; 9 bases match TRBD1. The germline V gene encodes CDR1 LNHDA and CDR2 SQIVND (reference sequence). J was trimmed by 4 bases and V by 5 bases; bases with no gene match: 5. This CDR3 is built from 14 residues. The CDR3 here is CASSDTGGGTEAFF. CDR3 nucleotides: TGTGCCAGTAGTGATACAGGGGGCGGCACTGAAGCTTTCTTT.

The CDR3 coding sequence is TGTGCCAGTAGTACCCTCCGGACAGGGGAAAAAGAAAAACTGTTTTTT. It specifies CASSTLRTGEKEKLFF. V and J are TRBV19 and TRBJ1-4; 9 nucleotides align to TRBD1. After removal of 4 bases from V and 8 bases from J, the junction contained 11 bases not matched to a gene. The V gene's germline CDR1 is LNHDA and CDR2 SQIVND (reference sequence). The CDR3 spans 16 residues.

The chain joins TRBV7-8 to TRBJ2-7; 9 bases fit TRBD1. V trimming: 1 base; J trimming: 9 bases; junction bases outside the gene matches: 10. This CDR3 is 15 amino acids long. CDR1 is SGHVS, CDR2 FQNEAQ, per germline. CDR3 sequence (DNA): TGTGCCAGCAGCTTAGTGCCGGGACAGGGTTTTCTGCAGTACTTC. It encodes CASSLVPGQGFLQYF.

The J gene is TRBJ1-3, the V gene TRBV4-2, with unresolved D. Trimming shortened V by 1 base and J by 1 base, and 14 bases separated the two germline ends. There are 17 residues in the CDR3. Looked up from germline, CDR1 is LGHNA and CDR2 is YNFKEQ. As DNA, the CDR3 is TGTGCCAGCAGCCAAGGTGACGGCGGGGTATCTGGAAACACCATATATTTT. This encodes CASSQGDGGVSGNTIYF.

The rearrangement uses TRBV27 and TRBJ1-5; no firm D call. Per germline, CDR1 MNHEY and CDR2 SMNVEV (reference sequence). V lost 3 bases and J 0 bases, leaving 6 bases between the germline ends. This CDR3 has 14 amino acids. The CDR3 here is CASSFRDSNQPQHF. Here the CDR3 DNA reads TGTGCCAGCAGTTTTCGGGATAGCAATCAGCCCCAGCATTTT.

The rearrangement joins TRBV6-5 to TRBJ2-5, with 8 bases matching TRBD2. This CDR3 is 13 amino acids long. V lost 7 bases and J lost 4; bases outside the gene matches: 5. Germline-derived CDR1 and CDR2 are MNHEY and SVGAGI. In DNA form, the CDR3 reads TGTGCCAGCACCCCCGGGGGGGTAGAGACCCAGTACTTC. Its protein is CASTPGGVETQYF.

The chain combines TRBV15 with TRBJ2-7; TRBD1 matches 7 bases. The CDR3 contains 14 residues. Germline values: CDR1 LNHNV, CDR2 YYDKDF (reference sequence). Unmatched junction bases numbered 5, after V lost 6 bases and J lost 0 bases. The CDR3 DNA follows: TGTGCCACCAGTACTAGGACAGGCTCCTACGAGCAGTACTTC. The encoded protein is CATSTRTGSYEQYF.

Of note for this clone: Relative to the germline gene, one junction end is altered; a read error may explain this. This sequence joins TRBV7-7 and TRBJ1-6; TRBD1 might be the D (6 bases). Germline CDR1 reads SSHAT; CDR2 reads FNYEAQ (reference sequence). The CDR3 contains 18 residues. The CDR3 DNA follows: TGTGCTAGCAGCTTAGGGGTTTTGGGGGCGGTCGATAATTCACCCCTCCACTTT. Translation gives CASSLGVLGAVDNSPLHF.

This clone was counted a few times. The CDR3 loop reads CSASLRHHSNQPQHF. The CDR3 DNA reads as TGCAGTGCTAGTTTGAGGCATCATAGCAATCAGCCCCAGCATTTT. The genes are TRBV20-1 and TRBJ1-5, with no clear D. Germline CDR1 and CDR2: DFQATT and SNEGSKA (reference sequence). Trimming took off 3 bases at V and 0 bases at J, with 12 bases between the two ends. The CDR3 length is 15 residues.

The chain couples TRBV6-4 to TRBJ1-1; possibly TRBD1 for D (5 bases). V lost 3 bases, J lost 0 bases, and 5 bases lay in between. CDR1 MRHNA and CDR2 SNTAGT come from the germline V gene. This CDR3 comprises 13 residues. In nucleotides, the CDR3 is TGTGCCAGCAGTGAACAGGTGAACACTGAAGCTTTCTTT. This translates into CASSEQVNTEAFF.

The table lists this clone with a count of one. In DNA, the CDR3 is TGTGCCAGCAGCTTAGCCACTTTTAGCAATCAGCCCCAGCATTTT. This translates into CASSLATFSNQPQHF. The chain joins TRBV7-2 to TRBJ1-5, with D hard to call. The CDR3 length is 15 residues. CDR1 SGHTA and CDR2 FQGNSA come from the germline V gene. Between the trimmed V and J ends, which lost 0 bases and 0 bases, there was a span of 6 bases.

A word on this clone: Additional DNA sequences in this sample encode the identical CDR3. The rearrangement uses TRBV5-1 and TRBJ1-2, with 7 nucleotides matching TRBD1. The CDR3 has 14 amino acids. The junction had 5 bases not matched to a gene; V was cut back by 4 bases and J by 2 bases. Germline CDR1 is SGHRS and CDR2 is YFSETQ. CDR3 nucleotide sequence: TGCGCCAGCAGCCCTAGACAGGGAAACTATGGCTACACCTTC. This translates into CASSPRQGNYGYTF.

The rearrangement joins TRBV19 to TRBJ2-1; 7 bases match TRBD2. Germline V gene lookup returns CDR1 LNHDA and CDR2 SQIVND (reference sequence). This CDR3 region has 16 residues. The junction had 6 bases not matched to a gene; V was cut back by 2 bases and J by 2 bases. As DNA, the CDR3 is TGTGCCAGTAGTATAAGGGCTAGCGGTACCTACAATGAGCAGTTCTTC. This translates into CASSIRASGTYNEQFF. Looking up the rest from reference TRBV19 and TRBJ2-1 gives the full variable domain: DGGITQSPKYLFRKEGQNVTLSCEQNLNHDAMYWYRQDPGQGLRLIYYSQIVNDFQKGDIAEGYSVSREKKESFPLTVTSAQKNPTAFYLCASSIRASGTYNEQFFGPGTRLTVL.